These T cell receptor beta chains were read from a single sample in a study of siplizumab effects on memory and regulatory T cells. Clones were read by immunoSEQ multiplex PCR, and TCRdb kept only the in-frame ones, dropping some. The profile covers 70,000 to 100,000 clones, with roughly 93% appearing a single time and 5% to 7% taken by the ten largest. The sample was CD8+ T cells sorted from blood. Receptors originate from a human donor in good health. Both conserved end residues are part of each CDR3. Fields, in order: J gene, V gene, clone size, D gene, CDR3 protein, CDR3 DNA. D genes are given only for firm matches. Not all rows give a size; the values are once, few, many and, for expanded clones, a class.

j_call: TRBJ2-1; v_call: TRBV19; clone_size: .; d_call: .; cdr3_aa: CASSIGPGPGRGNEQFF; cdr3_nt: TGTGCCAGTAGTATAGGCCCGGGCCCTGGTAGGGGTAATGAGCAGTTCTTC
j_call: TRBJ2-6; v_call: TRBV6-5; clone_size: .; d_call: .; cdr3_aa: CASSSSGANVLTF; cdr3_nt: TGTGCCAGCAGTTCGTCTGGGGCCAACGTCCTGACTTTC
j_call: TRBJ2-7; v_call: TRBV5-8; clone_size: .; d_call: .; cdr3_aa: CASSLRGSGREQYF; cdr3_nt: TGTGCCAGCAGCTTGAGGGGTTCGGGGAGGGAGCAGTACTTC
j_call: TRBJ2-1; v_call: TRBV5-1; clone_size: .; d_call: .; cdr3_aa: CASSLLAHEQFF; cdr3_nt: TGCGCCAGCAGCTTGCTAGCCCATGAGCAGTTCTTC
j_call: TRBJ1-2; v_call: TRBV9; clone_size: few; d_call: .; cdr3_aa: CASSVDSGYGYTF; cdr3_nt: TGTGCCAGCAGCGTAGACAGCGGCTATGGCTACACCTTC
j_call: TRBJ1-6; v_call: TRBV13; clone_size: .; d_call: TRBD1; cdr3_aa: CASSPRDRGGSPLHF; cdr3_nt: TGTGCCAGCAGCCCACGGGACAGGGGAGGATCACCCCTCCACTTT
j_call: TRBJ2-7; v_call: TRBV27; clone_size: .; d_call: .; cdr3_aa: CASSSTGGEQYF; cdr3_nt: TGTGCCAGCAGTTCCACAGGTGGCGAGCAGTACTTC
j_call: TRBJ2-5; v_call: TRBV11-2; clone_size: .; d_call: .; cdr3_aa: CASSSGVETQYF; cdr3_nt: TGTGCCAGCAGCTCGGGAGTAGAGACCCAGTACTTC
j_call: TRBJ2-3; v_call: TRBV4-3; clone_size: .; d_call: .; cdr3_aa: CASSQVWREVTDTQYF; cdr3_nt: TGCGCCAGCAGCCAGGTGTGGAGAGAGGTCACAGATACGCAGTATTTT
j_call: TRBJ1-1; v_call: TRBV19; clone_size: .; d_call: .; cdr3_aa: CASSQGQTEAFF; cdr3_nt: TGTGCCAGTTCCCAAGGTCAGACTGAAGCTTTCTTT
j_call: TRBJ2-2; v_call: TRBV11-2; clone_size: .; d_call: TRBD1; cdr3_aa: CASSSLGTGVTGELFF; cdr3_nt: TGTGCCAGCAGCTCTCTCGGGACAGGGGTCACCGGGGAGCTGTTTTTT
j_call: TRBJ2-3; v_call: TRBV5-6; clone_size: .; d_call: TRBD2; cdr3_aa: CASSLAVAGGTDTQYF; cdr3_nt: TGTGCCAGCAGCTTGGCCGTGGCGGGGGGAACAGATACGCAGTATTTT
j_call: TRBJ2-3; v_call: TRBV18; clone_size: .; d_call: TRBD2; cdr3_aa: CASSPGLAGGSTDTQYF; cdr3_nt: TGTGCCAGCTCACCCGGACTAGCGGGAGGGAGCACAGATACGCAGTATTTT
j_call: TRBJ1-1; v_call: TRBV7-9; clone_size: .; d_call: .; cdr3_aa: CASSLGGRGGPMNTEAFF; cdr3_nt: TGTGCCAGCAGCTTAGGGGGCAGGGGCGGACCTATGAACACTGAAGCTTTCTTT